This T cell receptor (beta chain) originates from a study of shared clonotypes between healthy human individuals. Healthy and HIV-negative, the adult donors had no recent acute infections or vaccinations. Generated by immunoSEQ multiplex PCR, the TCRdb table keeps only in-frame clones and is missing some. The sample shows 950,000 to 1,100,000 clones, around four fifths of them seen only once. Study results and caveats: It was the non-shared clonotypes that had lower generation probabilities than clonotypes shared by all four donors.

A note on this clone: What it binds is unknown.

This CDR3 contains 17 residues. Trimming removed 0 bases from V and 0 bases from J, with 12 bases in between. Germline V gives CDR1 WNHNN, CDR2 SYGVQD (reference sequence). Source material: memory CD4+ T cells sorted from blood. Subset here: CD45RA-negative fraction. The chain couples TRBV10-1 to TRBJ2-1; TRBD1 is a possible D gene (6 bases). The receptor was isolated from a man between 18 and 29 years old in good health. The CDR3, as DNA: TGCGCCAGCAGTGAGTCAGGGGGATCAGGCTCCTACAATGAGCAGTTCTTC. It encodes CASSESGGSGSYNEQFF.